The present entry profiles one T cell receptor (beta chain) with its context. This clonotype came up many times. Its antigen is currently not known. No base qualities exist here, and no much larger clone lies one base off it. The data are from a study of regulatory T cells in long-lasting Graves disease (dated by TCRdb to about 2021). Context from the whole study: Antithyroid drugs had been taken for less than 3 months by newly diagnosed Graves' disease patients. Persistent Graves' disease patients were compared with newly diagnosed Graves' disease patients by peripheral blood TCR sequencing and RNA sequencing. The study was registered as a clinical trial and conducted in China. A total of about 33 samples were covered by TCR sequencing, comprising approximately 13 persistent and roughly 20 newly diagnosed Graves' disease patients.

Clipping removes 4 bases from V and 2 bases from J, with 8 as the unmatched junction base count. Its CDR3 holds 14 amino acids, cysteine through phenylalanine. The entry retains the CDR3 DNA only, 42 bases that are in frame from base 1. The germline V gene (reference sequence) supplies CDR1 DFQATT and CDR2 SNEGSKA. Study-level results and caveats: More public clonotypes were shared among persistent patients (under 3,000) than among newly diagnosed patients (more than 900). Persistent disease showed preferential use of TRBV28, TRBJ1-2 and TRBJ2-5, whereas newly diagnosed disease favored TRBV20-1 and TRBJ2-1. Lower TCR Shannon entropy and fewer highly expanded clones were observed in persistent Graves' disease patients than in newly diagnosed patients, which suggested clonal expansion. Only the TCR beta chain was sequenced and analyzed. As a limitation, the authors acknowledged that the small sample size may reduce accuracy. Peripheral blood alone was examined, since thyroid tissue, which constituted the primary lesion, could not be accessed.

Receptor amplification or capture employed multiplex PCR. This sample was sequenced with an Illumina HiSeq 4000. iRepertoire HTBI primers and Arm-PCR amplification of CDR3 regions were used to construct TCR beta libraries. Gel purification was performed on PCR products prior to sequencing. The authors' analysis ran thus. Across samples, around 58 TRBV and 14 TRBJ segments were identified and used for gene usage analysis of CDR3 amino acid clonotypes. Filtered high-quality paired reads were merged into contigs using COPE and FqMerger. BLAST was used to align contigs to IMGT TRBV, TRBD and TRBJ reference genes, with CDR3 defined following IMGT. Any clonotype with a frequency above 0.1% was classified as a highly expanded clone. Repertoire diversity was measured by Shannon entropy, and V-J evenness by the Gini coefficient. Public clonotypes were defined as clonotypes shared by more than one individual. Starting from the raw public reads, TCRdb applied fastp trimming at Q25, assembled clones with MiXCR and retained in-frame beta chains. Under each unique CDR3 protein, matching rows form one entry showing the most common genes and DNA. Here the V and J calls rest on TCRdb's processing, not on the authors' analysis. The sample table contains fewer than 400,000 distinct CDR3 sequences; only one count was recorded for about a sixth of them. The top ten clonotypes cover roughly 40% of the sample.

Taken with the paper, the label for time point translates to: newly diagnosed GD, antithyroid drugs for less than 3 months. For both TCR sequencing and RNA sequencing, RNA was extracted from PBMCs using TRIzol. Graves' disease was diagnosed according to American Thyroid Association guidelines. The patients came from an endocrinology department in Xi'an, China. Each patient gave roughly 8.4 milliliters of peripheral blood, collected in an EDTA anticoagulant tube. PBMCs were isolated by Ficoll Paque Plus density gradient separation without further T cell sorting. An Agilent 2100 Bioanalyzer and agarose gel were used to assess RNA quality, and a NanoDrop 2000 was used to measure RNA concentration.

The sample here was peripheral blood mononuclear cells (PBMCs), taken at new diagnosis, from a patient treated with antithyroid drugs. This receptor was obtained from a female donor with Graves disease. The V and J segments used are TRBV20-1 and TRBJ2-7, with TRBD2 matching 7 junction bases. The DNA sequence reads TGCAGTGCTAAGGGCGGGAGCTCCGCCTACGAGCAGTACTTC. Its protein is CSAKGGSSAYEQYF.